The rows below give T cell receptor beta chains drawn from one sample of a study of siplizumab effects on memory and regulatory T cells. Assay: immunoSEQ multiplex PCR; the TCRdb copy retains only in-frame clones and omits some. This table holds about 100,000 clones, just over 90% found once. What was sequenced was Tregs sorted from blood. The receptor source for this set is a human donor in good health. Each CDR3 is given with its conserved first and last residue. Expanded clones are given a class, and other clones once, few, many or no size at all.

size	V	J	CDR3
.	TRBV28	TRBJ1-2	CASSSDRRGGYTF
once	TRBV7-8	TRBJ2-1	CASSPRQGLQEINEQFF
once	TRBV7-3	TRBJ2-6	CASSLGQGLTGANVLTF
.	TRBV7-3	TRBJ2-3	CASSPGLVTDTQYF
.	TRBV10-3	TRBJ1-2	CAISRDGNYGYTF
.	TRBV7-2	TRBJ2-5	CATRTSGSVEETQYF
.	TRBV10-2	TRBJ2-7	CASSKTGTGNYEQYF
once	TRBV5-4	TRBJ1-1	CASSLVDLMNTEAFF
.	TRBV19	TRBJ2-1	CASSGGWAYNEQFF
.	TRBV10-1	TRBJ2-4	CASWTGGSWVAKNIQYF
.	TRBV18	TRBJ2-1	CASSPPDSGTYNEQFF
once	TRBV7-2	TRBJ1-1	CASSLMVEFTEAFF
.	TRBV5-1	TRBJ2-3	CASSSATTDTQYF
.	TRBV18	TRBJ2-5	CASSPGVETQYF
.	TRBV10-3	TRBJ2-7	CAIRGQGGPSYEQYF
.	TRBV27	TRBJ2-5	CASSLSAPIQPRARVRETQYF
.	TRBV6-1	TRBJ2-1	CASIPRLAGSDEQFF
.	TRBV21-1	TRBJ2-1	CASSKPRSIQYSSYNEQFF
.	TRBV9	TRBJ2-1	CASSVSPGIREQFF
.	TRBV5-8	TRBJ2-3	CASKEGSSTDTQYF
.	TRBV9	TRBJ1-2	CASSVEEGRNYGYTF
.	TRBV10-3	TRBJ1-1	CAISQTGSDTEAFF
.	TRBV4-2	TRBJ2-1	CASSQDAAGGRNEQFF
.	TRBV27	TRBJ1-1	CASSLNIMGGRAFF
.	TRBV15	TRBJ2-1	CATSRAQSWGLAGGGPSAYNEQFF
.	TRBV5-1	TRBJ2-7	CASSKDRGGSYEQYF
.	TRBV6-5	TRBJ2-1	CASSYSAGGPREQFF
.	TRBV19	TRBJ2-3	CASSPQGADTQYF
.	TRBV28	TRBJ2-5	CASSSLRDRAWETQYF
.	TRBV6-4	TRBJ1-6	CASSVTGDSPLHF
.	TRBV19	TRBJ1-5	CASTPREGSIQPQHF
.	TRBV19	TRBJ1-5	CASSPGVRSNQPQHF
.	TRBV10-3	TRBJ2-3	CAISGPRGAQTSTDTQYF
.	TRBV5-4	TRBJ2-7	CASSARQVGEQYF